The 3 T cell receptor beta chains given below trace back to one sample, sequenced in a study of human T cells and chemical hapten exposure (dated by TCRdb to about 2021). Library method: RACE. The reads were generated on a NextSeq 500. TCRdb reanalyzed the raw reads on its own, using fastp at Q25 for trimming and MiXCR for clone calling, and kept in-frame beta chains. All rows with the same CDR3 protein become a single entry with the most common DNA and genes. Across this sample there are about 120,000 distinct CDR3 sequences, with approximately 10% seen only once. Around 2.4% of the sample rests with the top ten. Read against the paper, the sample's time point label means: patch test 3, about 24 weeks after DPC sensitization. According to the study, the label for this sample's treatment or condition signals: therapeutic diphenylcyclopropenone sensitization with weekly scalp DPC. This specimen was whole blood, taken in connection with sensitization to the hapten diphenylcyclopropenone (DPC). These receptors were obtained from a woman in her forties or fifties with alopecia areata. Some clones in this sample may be carry-over from other donors' samples.

The chain recombines TRBV2 with TRBJ2-1, with D maybe TRBD1 (6 bases). The CDR3 contains 13 residues. Germline-derived CDR1 and CDR2 are SNHLY and FYNNEI. V was cut by 9 bases and J by 8 bases, with 17 bases left in between. This CDR3 reads CARDQLGAHEQFF. The CDR3 DNA sequence: TGTGCCAGGGATCAGTTGGGGGCCCATGAGCAGTTCTTC.

This chain uses TRBV6-6 with TRBJ1-5; D might be TRBD1 (5 bases). Germline V lookup: CDR1 MNHNY, CDR2 SVGAGI (reference sequence). V dropped 8 bases and J dropped 5 bases, with 7 bases sitting between them. CDR3 length equals 11 residues. DNA of the CDR3: TGTGCCAGCCAGGGCCATCAGCCCCAGCATTTT. It codes for CASQGHQPQHF.

In this sample, this clonotype turned up many times. The chain combines TRBV6-1 with TRBJ1-5; 7 positions agree with TRBD1. The CDR3 is 12 amino acids. Germline trimming cut 6 bases from V and 5 bases from J; bases unmatched to any gene: 1. The germline V gene has CDR1 MNHNS and CDR2 SASEGT. This CDR3 is CASRTGYQPQHF. Here the CDR3 DNA reads TGTGCCAGCAGGACAGGGTATCAGCCCCAGCATTTT.